The present TCR beta chain was sequenced within a study of beta chain features in type 1 diabetes. Study results and limitations: Patients and controls would share equally any PCR tilt toward shorter templates. Sampled from patients, naive, central memory and Treg TCRB repertoires appeared more similar than those sampled from healthy donors. When Type 1 diabetes patients were examined, their TCRB CDR3s proved moderately but significantly shorter in all four CD4+ subsets.

Expressed TCRB transcripts were sequenced, since all the RNA that had been isolated was reverse transcribed. The assay was immunoSEQ multiplex PCR, and TCRdb's table has in-frame clones only and misses some. Here the sample spans some 280,000 clones, approximately 14% being singletons. This clone is a singleton in its sample. As yet, its antigen is unknown. Trimming took 5 bases from V and 8 from J; bases not matched to a gene: 6. Per the germline V gene, CDR1 is MRHNA and CDR2 is SNTAGT. This CDR3 has 15 amino acids. The material sequenced was naive CD4+ T cells from blood. The chain joins TRBV6-4 to TRBJ2-1; 13 positions agree with TRBD2. This sequence originates from a young man with type 1 diabetes. In nucleotides, the CDR3 is TGTGCCAGCAGTACCGGGACTAGCGGGAAGGATGAGCAGTTCTTC. This sequence encodes CASSTGTSGKDEQFF.